The 27 T cell receptor beta chains given below trace back to one sample, sequenced in a study of memory CD4+ T cells and cytomegalovirus serostatus. Only in-frame clones appear in the TCRdb table, and some are missing; sequencing was by immunoSEQ multiplex PCR. This repertoire shows 30,000 to 40,000 clones, approximately 78% found once; its top ten account for roughly 0.76%. Single viable CD3+CD4+CD8-CD45RO+ cells were sorted as the memory CD4+ T cells. The sample comprised memory CD4+ T cells from blood. All receptors come from an adult in good health and CMV-seronegative.

The chain uses TRBV6-5 and TRBJ1-6; no reliable D call. V dropped 1 base and J dropped 6 bases, with 13 bases sitting between them. The CDR3 has 16 amino acids. Germline values: CDR1 MNHEY, CDR2 SVGAGI. CDR3 nucleotides: TGTGCCAGCAGTTACTACCCTTTTTTGGGTAATTCACCCCTCCACTTT. This sequence encodes CASSYYPFLGNSPLHF.

The chain links TRBV10-2 to TRBJ2-1, with 8 bases aligning to TRBD1. CDR1 is WSHSY and CDR2 is SAAADI in the germline V gene. The CDR3 is made up of 12 amino acids. The CDR3 loop is CALGQGGNEQFF. The CDR3 DNA follows: TGCGCATTAGGACAGGGTGGCAATGAGCAGTTCTTC.

The V call is TRBV7-9, the J call TRBJ2-2; D call uncertain. The V and J ends lost 3 bases and 1 base respectively, with 12 bases between them. Germline V gene sequence: CDR1 SEHNR, CDR2 FQNEAQ (reference sequence). CDR3 length: 16 residues. The CDR3 region is CASSFRRAVNTGELFF. The CDR3 nucleotides are TGTGCCAGCAGCTTTAGACGGGCAGTGAACACCGGGGAGCTGTTTTTT.

The V call is TRBV5-4, the J call TRBJ1-2; D not certain. The CDR3 runs to 13 residues. Looked up from germline, CDR1 is SGHNT and CDR2 is YYREEE (reference sequence). Trimming removed 3 bases at V and 7 bases at J, with 13 bases between. The CDR3 nucleotides are TGTGCCAGCAGCTCCTCCCTGGAGGGTGGCTACACCTTC. Its protein is CASSSSLEGGYTF.

This clone was seen a few times. The chain couples TRBV6-5 to TRBJ2-2; 9 bases agree with TRBD2. The CDR3 totals 14 residues. Germline loops: CDR1 MNHEY, CDR2 SVGAGI. With 6 bases clipped from V and 6 bases from J, the junction kept 5 bases outside the gene matches. The CDR3 region is CASSPGLAAGELFF. The CDR3 DNA reads as TGTGCCAGCAGCCCGGGACTAGCCGCCGGGGAGCTGTTTTTT.

This chain links TRBV5-6 with TRBJ2-2; D is ambiguous. The CDR3 loop spans 17 amino acids. Germline CDR1 is SGHDT and CDR2 is YYEEEE. V was cut by 4 bases and J by 2 bases, with 18 bases left in between. The CDR3 DNA sequence: TGTGCCAGCAGCCGTCAGGTGGCGGAACTTAACACCGGGGAGCTGTTTTTT. Amino acids: CASSRQVAELNTGELFF.

The J gene is TRBJ1-6, the V gene TRBV6-1; no definite D call. The germline V gene has CDR1 MNHNS and CDR2 SASEGT. The CDR3 sequence is 18 residues long. Trimming took 3 bases from V and 7 from J, leaving 22 bases between them. The CDR3 region has the DNA TGTGCCAGCAGTGATTATTCCAGGAGGGAAGTGAGGAATTCACCCCTCCACTTT. This gives the protein CASSDYSRREVRNSPLHF.

This chain joins TRBV9 and TRBJ1-5; no clear D gene. There are 14 residues in the CDR3. V gave up 3 bases and J gave up 3 bases, with 10 bases separating them. Germline lookup yields CDR1 SGDLS and CDR2 YYNGEE. CDR3 protein: CASSAGLYNQPQHF. CDR3 in DNA: TGTGCCAGCAGCGCCGGACTATACAATCAGCCCCAGCATTTT.

A single count supports this clone. This chain uses TRBV5-4 with TRBJ1-1; D is possibly TRBD1 (5 bases). This CDR3 has 13 residues. V dropped 4 bases and J dropped 5 bases, with 12 bases sitting between them. Germline V gives CDR1 SGHNT, CDR2 YYREEE (reference sequence). CDR3 sequence: CASSLPGQTEAFF. The CDR3 region has the DNA TGTGCCAGCAGCCTGCCAGGGCAGACTGAAGCTTTCTTT.

This clone occurred a few times. The chain recombines TRBV5-5 with TRBJ2-5, with D perhaps TRBD1 (5 bases). Germline V gives CDR1 SGHKS, CDR2 YYEKEE (reference sequence). This CDR3 contains 17 residues. Trimming cost V 2 bases and J 2 bases, with 19 bases left between them. In DNA form, the CDR3 reads TGTGCCAGCAGCTTTACAAAAGCACAGGTAGAACAAGAGACCCAGTACTTC. Translating it yields CASSFTKAQVEQETQYF.

This chain connects TRBV7-2 to TRBJ1-1; no reliable D call. V was cut by 2 bases and J by 4 bases, with 11 bases left in between. Germline values: CDR1 SGHTA, CDR2 FQGNSA. CDR3 length equals 14 residues. The CDR3 DNA follows: TGTGCCAGCAGCTTATTTGGGTCGAGCACTGAAGCTTTCTTT. This sequence encodes CASSLFGSSTEAFF.

V and J are TRBV6-5 and TRBJ1-2; 9 nucleotides agree with TRBD1. Germline V gene data show CDR1 as MNHEY and CDR2 as SVGAGI. With 5 bases clipped from V and 1 base from J, the junction kept 2 bases outside the gene matches. The CDR3 has 14 residues. In DNA, the CDR3 is TGTGCCAGCAGTAGGACAGGGGATAACTATGGCTACACCTTC. It is translated as CASSRTGDNYGYTF.

This clone occurred a few times. The chain links TRBV2 to TRBJ1-1; D is unresolved. CDR1 and CDR2 from the germline V gene are SNHLY and FYNNEI. Trimming left V 4 bases short and J 3 bases short, with 9 bases between. The CDR3 has 13 residues. This CDR3 reads CASSVGRDTEAFF. In DNA, the CDR3 is TGTGCCAGCAGTGTGGGGAGGGACACTGAAGCTTTCTTT.

The chain employs TRBV29-1 and TRBJ1-3; D might be TRBD1 (6 bases). The CDR3 is 12 amino acids. CDR1 is SQVTM and CDR2 is ANQGSEA in the germline V gene. With 7 bases removed from V and 9 bases from J, the gap between germline ends came to 16 bases. CDR3 loop: CSGGDTRSTIYF. The CDR3 coding sequence is TGCAGCGGGGGGGACACCCGGAGCACCATATATTTT.

The J gene is TRBJ1-4, the V gene TRBV30, with D maybe TRBD1 (6 bases). Germline CDR1 is GTSNPN and CDR2 is SVGIG (reference sequence). Trimming took 0 bases from V and 8 from J, leaving 19 bases between them. CDR3 length equals 16 residues. The chain's CDR3 is CAWSVGGTSSQEKLFF. The DNA for the CDR3 is TGTGCCTGGAGTGTGGGGGGGACATCCAGTCAGGAAAAACTGTTTTTT.

The genes are TRBV7-2 and TRBJ2-7; 14 bases match TRBD2. The CDR3 has 16 amino acids. The junction had 6 bases not matched to a gene; V was cut back by 3 bases and J by 5 bases. Germline CDR1 reads SGHTA; CDR2 reads FQGNSA. DNA for the CDR3: TGTGCCAGCAGCTTTAAGACTAGCGGGGGGGCCCACGAGCAGTACTTC. It translates to CASSFKTSGGAHEQYF.

The gene calls are TRBV9 and TRBJ1-1; perhaps TRBD1 as D (5 bases). V lost 0 bases to trimming and J lost 3 bases, with 6 bases between them. The CDR3 consists of 13 residues. Germline V lookup: CDR1 SGDLS, CDR2 YYNGEE. The CDR3: CASSVGGDTEAFF. In DNA, the CDR3 is TGTGCCAGCAGCGTAGGGGGGGACACTGAAGCTTTCTTT.

J is TRBJ1-4 and V is TRBV5-1, with 9 bases aligning to TRBD1. Germline V gene sequence: CDR1 SGHRS, CDR2 YFSETQ. V shed 5 bases and J 4 bases; nucleotides not matched to a gene: 9. The CDR3 runs to 16 residues. The DNA for the CDR3 is TGCGCCAGCAGACCGGGACAGGGTAGGATTAATGAAAAACTGTTTTTT. This sequence encodes CASRPGQGRINEKLFF. Together with reference TRBV5-1 and TRBJ1-4, the CDR3 gives the full variable domain: KAGVTQTPRYLIKTRGQQVTLSCSPISGHRSVSWYQQTPGQGLQFLFEYFSETQRNKGNFPGRFSGRQFSNSRSEMNVSTLELGDSALYLCASRPGQGRINEKLFFGSGTQLSVL.

The chain has TRBV6-1 and TRBJ2-2, with D perhaps TRBD1 or TRBD2 (5 bases each). The CDR3 spans 15 residues. The germline gives CDR1 MNHNS, CDR2 SASEGT. V shed 4 bases and J shed 5 bases, with 14 bases lying between them. The CDR3 bases are TGTGCCAGCAGTGTGACAGCCCCGGGGACCGGGGAGCTGTTTTTT. Translated, it gives CASSVTAPGTGELFF.

The J gene is TRBJ1-4, the V gene TRBV30; TRBD1 matches 12 bases. The V and J ends lost 2 bases and 5 bases, in that order; junction bases with no gene match: 6. Germline V gene lookup returns CDR1 GTSNPN and CDR2 SVGIG (reference sequence). The CDR3 is made up of 16 amino acids. The CDR3 DNA is TGTGCCTGGAGTTCTCTGGGACAGGGGGCGAATGAAAAACTGTTTTTT. Its protein is CAWSSLGQGANEKLFF.

The chain employs TRBV7-3 and TRBJ2-5; 10 bases map to TRBD2. CDR3 length equals 16 residues. Germline V gene data show CDR1 as SGHTA and CDR2 as FQGTGA. V lost 5 bases, J lost 4 bases, and 10 bases stayed unmatched. Here the CDR3 reads CASSLGAAGGRETQYF. Here the CDR3 DNA reads TGTGCCAGCAGCCTCGGTGCAGCGGGGGGGCGAGAGACCCAGTACTTC.

The CDR3 region is CASSRGGSMVTEAFF. CDR3 nucleotides: TGTGCCAGCAGTCGCGGGGGCTCGATGGTCACTGAAGCTTTCTTT. This chain uses TRBV6-5 with TRBJ1-1, with D tentatively TRBD1 (6 bases). V was clipped by 5 bases and J by 4 bases, with 17 bases between them. In germline, CDR1 is MNHEY, CDR2 SVGAGI. CDR3 size: 15 residues.

The chain joins TRBV10-3 to TRBJ2-6, with TRBD1 identical over 8 bases. The CDR3 consists of 16 residues. Germline V gene sequence: CDR1 ENHRY, CDR2 SYGVKD. The J segment lost 1 base and the V segment lost 5 bases, leaving 4 bases of the junction unmatched. CDR3 in DNA: TGTGCCATCAGTCCTACAGGGGGATCTGGGGCCAACGTCCTGACTTTC. The encoded protein is CAISPTGGSGANVLTF.

The J gene is TRBJ2-2, the V gene TRBV11-3; D possibly corresponds to TRBD2 (5 bases). The CDR3 extends over 13 amino acids. Trimming took 4 bases from V and 5 from J, leaving 8 bases between them. Looked up from germline, CDR1 is SGHNT and CDR2 is YENEEA. The CDR3 loop is CASSSWRTGELFF. The CDR3, as DNA: TGTGCCAGCAGCTCCTGGAGGACCGGGGAGCTGTTTTTT. Complete variable domain (other parts from reference TRBV11-3 and TRBJ2-2): EAGVVQSPRYKIIEKKQPVAFWCNPISGHNTLYWYLQNLGQGPELLIRYENEEAVDDSQLPKDRFSAERLKGVDSTLKIQPAELGDSAVYLCASSSWRTGELFFGEGSRLTVL.

The gene calls are TRBV6-5 and TRBJ2-1; TRBD2 matches 10 bases. V lost 6 bases to trimming and J lost 3 bases; unmatched junction nucleotides: 5. This CDR3 region has 15 residues. In germline, CDR1 is MNHEY, CDR2 SVGAGI. The CDR3 is CASRRSSGGYNEQFF. CDR3 sequence (DNA): TGTGCCAGCAGAAGATCTAGCGGGGGCTACAATGAGCAGTTCTTC.

CDR3 bases: TGTGCCATCAGTAATGGGCTGGGGAACACTGAAGCTTTCTTT. Translating it yields CAISNGLGNTEAFF. The rearrangement links TRBV10-3 to TRBJ1-1; D gene ambiguous. The CDR3 runs 14 residues. Trimming cost V 5 bases and J 1 base, with 11 bases left between them. CDR1 and CDR2 from the germline V gene are ENHRY and SYGVKD.

The rearrangement uses TRBV9 and TRBJ2-5; D not certain. Trimming removed 3 bases at V and 4 bases at J, with 10 bases between. The CDR3 spans 13 residues. The germline V gene encodes CDR1 SGDLS and CDR2 YYNGEE. Here the CDR3 reads CASSEGSAETQYF. The CDR3 coding sequence is TGTGCCAGCAGCGAAGGAAGTGCAGAGACCCAGTACTTC.